Below, 29 T cell receptor beta chains from the same sample are listed, as sequenced in a study of preoperative IRX-2 immunotherapy in early breast cancer. Treatment described: preoperative locoregional IRX-2 cytokine immunotherapy. This table comes from immunoSEQ multiplex PCR, and its TCRdb copy is limited to in-frame clones, with some not included. The sample consists of fewer than 30,000 clones, 90% of them appearing once. This specimen was taken from a patient treated with IRX-2 immunotherapy. The receptor source for this set is a human donor with breast cancer.

J is TRBJ2-3 and V is TRBV6-6, with D possibly being TRBD2 (6 bases). Looked up from germline, CDR1 is MNHNY and CDR2 is SVGAGI (reference sequence). CDR3 length: 13 residues. The V gene lost 4 bases and the J gene lost 6 bases, with 11 bases spanning the gap. The CDR3 DNA sequence: TGTGCCAGCAGTTGGGTGGGACTGGATACGCAGTATTTT. As protein: CASSWVGLDTQYF.

The chain carries TRBV27 and TRBJ1-2; TRBD1 might be the D (6 bases). V lost 5 bases to trimming and J lost 4 bases, with 11 bases between them. The V gene's germline CDR1 is MNHEY and CDR2 SMNVEV (reference sequence). The CDR3 has 13 residues. DNA of the CDR3: TGTGCCAGCAGTCCCTACAGGGCCTATGGCTACACCTTC. It codes for CASSPYRAYGYTF.

V gene TRBV10-2 combines with J gene TRBJ2-7; perhaps TRBD2 as D (6 bases). Germline lookup yields CDR1 WSHSY and CDR2 SAAADI. Trimming left V 2 bases short and J 4 bases short, with 12 bases between. CDR3 size: 14 residues. The CDR3 nucleotides read TGCGCCAGCAGTGAGCGGGACGGAGGGTACGAGCAGTACTTC. This translates into CASSERDGGYEQYF.

This chain joins TRBV7-9 and TRBJ1-1; 9 nucleotides match TRBD1. The CDR3 has 17 residues. CDR1 is SEHNR, CDR2 FQNEAQ, per germline (reference sequence). The V gene end was trimmed by 0 bases and the J gene end by 4 bases; junction bases not matched to a gene: 9. This chain's CDR3 is CASSLAMTGGLATEAFF. CDR3 nucleotide sequence: TGTGCCAGCAGCTTAGCTATGACAGGGGGTTTGGCCACTGAAGCTTTCTTT.

A few counts support this clone. J is TRBJ1-6 and V is TRBV4-1; D is perhaps TRBD1 (6 bases). Trimming took off 5 bases at V and 9 bases at J, with 20 bases between the two ends. The CDR3 covers 16 residues. Germline V gives CDR1 MGHRA, CDR2 YSYEKL. Here the CDR3 DNA reads TGCGCCAGCAGCTACCAGACAGGAAGCGTTGGTTCACCCCTCCACTTT. Protein sequence: CASSYQTGSVGSPLHF.

CDR3 protein: CASSVGQGNTEAFF. The CDR3 DNA reads as TGTGCCAGCAGCGTGGGACAGGGGAACACTGAAGCTTTCTTT. V is TRBV9 and J is TRBJ1-1; 9 bases agree with TRBD1. This CDR3 has 14 residues. V shed 2 bases and J 1 base; nucleotides not matched to a gene: 0. The germline V gene has CDR1 SGDLS and CDR2 YYNGEE. The variable domain in full, completed from reference TRBV9 and TRBJ1-1, reads DSGVTQTPKHLITATGQRVTLRCSPRSGDLSVYWYQQSLDQGLQFLIQYYNGEERAKGNILERFSAQQFPDLHSELNLSSLELGDSALYFCASSVGQGNTEAFFGQGTRLTVV.

This rearrangement joins TRBV19 to TRBJ1-1; D is ambiguous. The CDR3 runs 15 residues. The germline gives CDR1 LNHDA, CDR2 SQIVND (reference sequence). Trimming pared 6 bases from V and 0 bases from J, leaving 14 bases between. CDR3: CASRIRTSMNTEAFF. In DNA form, the CDR3 reads TGTGCCAGTAGGATTCGGACGAGCATGAACACTGAAGCTTTCTTT.

The V and J genes are TRBV5-1 and TRBJ2-2; D not certain. The V gene's germline CDR1 is SGHRS and CDR2 YFSETQ. The CDR3 covers 14 residues. V lost 4 bases, J lost 6 bases, and 13 bases lay in between. CDR3 protein: CASSGRTGAGELFF. The CDR3 coding sequence is TGCGCCAGCAGCGGACGGACGGGCGCCGGGGAGCTGTTTTTT.

The V and J genes are TRBV7-9 and TRBJ2-3, with D uncertain. There are 12 residues in the CDR3. Per the germline V gene, CDR1 is SEHNR and CDR2 is FQNEAQ (reference sequence). V lost 2 bases to trimming and J lost 4 bases, with 4 bases between them. CDR3 sequence (DNA): TGTGCCAGCAGCTTATCAGCAGATACGCAGTATTTT. Translation gives CASSLSADTQYF.

The chain has TRBV28 and TRBJ1-4, with TRBD1 identical over 9 bases. The CDR3 totals 14 residues. Germline assignment: CDR1 MDHEN and CDR2 SYDVKM. Trimming at V came to 4 bases and at J to 7 bases, leaving 4 bases not matched to a gene. The CDR3 DNA follows: TGTGCCAGCAGTTCACAGGGGGCGGGTGAAAAACTGTTTTTT. Translating gives CASSSQGAGEKLFF.

The CDR3 nucleotides read TGTGCCATCAGTCGAGCACGGGAGGGGGCGCGTGGAAACACCATATATTTT. It yields the protein CAISRAREGARGNTIYF. This chain joins TRBV10-3 and TRBJ1-3; TRBD1 matches 7 bases. Germline assignment: CDR1 ENHRY and CDR2 SYGVKD. CDR3 length: 17 amino acids. After removal of 5 bases from V and 3 bases from J, the junction contained 13 bases not matched to a gene.

The rearrangement links TRBV5-1 to TRBJ2-5, with unresolved D. The CDR3 extends over 14 amino acids. The germline CDR1 and CDR2 sequences are SGHRS and YFSETQ. Trimming took off 0 bases at V and 2 bases at J, with 8 bases between the two ends. The CDR3 DNA is TGCGCCAGCAGCTTGGACAGCGTGCAAGAGACCCAGTACTTC. Its protein is CASSLDSVQETQYF.

This chain uses TRBV11-2 with TRBJ2-1; no definite D call. This CDR3 has 14 amino acids. Deletions cut 7 bases from V and 6 bases from J, with 16 bases between. Germline values: CDR1 SGHAT, CDR2 FQNNGV. CDR3 in DNA: TGTGCCAGCATGAGGAACTATCCCGGCAATGAGCAGTTCTTC. Translating gives CASMRNYPGNEQFF.

CDR3 protein: CASSPQGWTEAFF. CDR3 DNA: TGTGCCAGCAGTCCACAGGGGTGGACTGAAGCTTTCTTT. The chain couples TRBV27 to TRBJ1-1, with 7 bases identical to TRBD1. The CDR3 totals 13 residues. The V segment lost 5 bases and the J segment 5 bases; nucleotides outside the gene matches: 5. From germline, CDR1 is MNHEY and CDR2 SMNVEV (reference sequence).

The rearrangement links TRBV12-5 to TRBJ2-6, with D uncertain. Deletions cut 1 base from V and 1 base from J, with 2 bases between. The CDR3 runs 14 residues. The germline V gene encodes CDR1 LGHNT and CDR2 FRNRAP. CDR3 protein: CASGLGSGANVLTF. The CDR3 coding sequence is TGTGCTAGTGGTTTGGGGTCTGGGGCCAACGTCCTGACTTTC.

The chain couples TRBV5-1 to TRBJ2-2; 10 bases agree with TRBD2. Germline assignment: CDR1 SGHRS and CDR2 YFSETQ. The CDR3 sequence is 16 residues long. Trimming at V came to 6 bases and at J to 3 bases, leaving 8 bases not matched to a gene. CDR3 nucleotide sequence: TGCGCCAGCACGTCTAGCGGGAGTGGCGACACCGGGGAGCTGTTTTTT. Translating gives CASTSSGSGDTGELFF.

The J gene is TRBJ1-1, the V gene TRBV28, with a weak D call TRBD1 (6 bases). The V gene lost 6 bases and the J gene lost 4 bases, with 12 bases spanning the gap. This CDR3 is 13 amino acids long. Germline V gives CDR1 MDHEN, CDR2 SYDVKM. CDR3 residues: CASSFGGPTEAFF. Here the CDR3 DNA reads TGTGCCAGCAGCTTTGGGGGGCCCACTGAAGCTTTCTTT.

This chain connects TRBV4-1 to TRBJ2-5, with unresolved D. The ends were cut back, 3 bases at V and 7 bases at J, with 9 bases in the middle. This CDR3 is 12 amino acids long. Per germline, CDR1 MGHRA and CDR2 YSYEKL. DNA for the CDR3: TGCGCCAGCAGCCAGGAATTAGGGACCCAGTACTTC. Protein product: CASSQELGTQYF.

The rearrangement uses TRBV25-1 and TRBJ1-4; unclear D gene. CDR3 length: 11 amino acids. Between the trimmed V and J ends, which lost 6 bases and 6 bases, there was a span of 5 bases. Germline CDR1 is MGHDK and CDR2 is SYGVNS. DNA for the CDR3: TGTGCCAGCAGGCTGTATGAAAAACTGTTTTTT. It is translated as CASRLYEKLFF.

J is TRBJ1-6 and V is TRBV6-4; TRBD1 matches at 9 bases. Trimming cost V 6 bases and J 7 bases; bases outside gene matches: 7. There are 15 residues in the CDR3. Germline lookup yields CDR1 MRHNA and CDR2 SNTAGT. The CDR3 DNA follows: TGTGCCAGCAGCCTTAGGACAGGGGTGAATTCACCCCTCCACTTT. Protein sequence: CASSLRTGVNSPLHF.

The chain recombines TRBV7-2 with TRBJ2-3, with 8 bases fitting TRBD1. CDR3 length equals 14 residues. The germline V gene encodes CDR1 SGHTA and CDR2 FQGNSA. The trim removed 5 bases at V and 7 bases at J, leaving 8 bases unmatched. The CDR3 nucleotides are TGTGCCAGCAGCACGGGACAGGCCGTAAATACGCAGTATTTT. Translated, it gives CASSTGQAVNTQYF.

The chain uses TRBV7-2 and TRBJ2-5, with 8 positions matching TRBD2. Per the germline V gene, CDR1 is SGHTA and CDR2 is FQGNSA. The CDR3 totals 15 residues. The V segment lost 3 bases and the J segment 1 base; nucleotides outside the gene matches: 4. The CDR3 coding sequence is TGTGCCAGCAGCTTCCGTAGCGGGGTCCAAGAGACCCAGTACTTC. Protein product: CASSFRSGVQETQYF.

This clone has a handful of counts. The V and J genes are TRBV5-1 and TRBJ2-1, with TRBD1 matching over 7 bases. In germline, CDR1 is SGHRS, CDR2 YFSETQ. This CDR3 contains 14 residues. The V and J ends lost 3 bases and 5 bases, in that order; junction bases with no gene match: 5. CDR3 region: CASSSGQSHNEQFF. CDR3 sequence (DNA): TGCGCCAGCAGCTCGGGACAGAGCCACAATGAGCAGTTCTTC.

This clone was detected only once. The CDR3: CASSPTGTLYEQYF. CDR3 sequence (DNA): TGTGCCAGCAGCCCGACAGGGACCCTCTACGAGCAGTACTTC. V is TRBV5-6 and J is TRBJ2-7, with 7 bases matching TRBD1. The CDR3 contains 14 residues. Trimming at V came to 4 bases and at J to 3 bases, leaving 7 bases not matched to a gene. Germline V CDR1 and CDR2: SGHDT, YYEEEE.

The chain couples TRBV28 to TRBJ1-2; 7 bases map to TRBD1. The J segment lost 6 bases and the V segment lost 7 bases, leaving 8 bases of the junction unmatched. CDR3 size: 13 residues. Germline CDR1 reads MDHEN; CDR2 reads SYDVKM. CDR3 sequence: CASTTGARNGYTF. The CDR3 bases are TGTGCCAGCACCACAGGGGCAAGGAATGGCTACACCTTC.

The chain links TRBV7-8 to TRBJ2-6; D is ambiguous. Trimming removed 5 bases at V and 1 base at J, with 18 bases between. Germline CDR1 reads SGHVS; CDR2 reads FQNEAQ. The CDR3 extends over 18 amino acids. The DNA for the CDR3 is TGTGCCAGCAGCCCCTATGTGGCACGGAATTCTGGGGCCAACGTCCTGACTTTC. Translation gives CASSPYVARNSGANVLTF.

The CDR3 nucleotides are TGTGCCAGCAGTCACAGGGTCGAAAACACCATATATTTT. Translated, it gives CASSHRVENTIYF. This chain connects TRBV6-5 to TRBJ1-3; TRBD1 might be the D (6 bases). Germline V gene sequence: CDR1 MNHEY, CDR2 SVGAGI. The V end lost 5 bases, the J end lost 6 bases, and 11 bases lay between the germline ends. This CDR3 region has 13 residues.

The rearrangement links TRBV6-5 to TRBJ2-4; the D gene is possibly TRBD1 (6 bases). The CDR3 extends over 12 amino acids. Germline V lookup: CDR1 MNHEY, CDR2 SVGAGI. The V end lost 4 bases, the J end lost 7 bases, and 8 bases lay between the germline ends. The DNA for the CDR3 is TGTGCCAGCAGTTCGAGGGGGAACATTCAGTACTTC. Amino acids: CASSSRGNIQYF.

V usage is TRBV13 and J usage is TRBJ2-7; 7 nucleotides match TRBD1. The CDR3 is made up of 14 amino acids. The germline CDR1 and CDR2 sequences are PRHDT and FYEKMQ (reference sequence). J gave up 2 bases and V 5 bases, and 6 bases lay outside the gene matches. In DNA form, the CDR3 reads TGTGCCAGCAGCACAGGGACAGTAGCCTACGAGCAGTACTTC. Its protein product is CASSTGTVAYEQYF.